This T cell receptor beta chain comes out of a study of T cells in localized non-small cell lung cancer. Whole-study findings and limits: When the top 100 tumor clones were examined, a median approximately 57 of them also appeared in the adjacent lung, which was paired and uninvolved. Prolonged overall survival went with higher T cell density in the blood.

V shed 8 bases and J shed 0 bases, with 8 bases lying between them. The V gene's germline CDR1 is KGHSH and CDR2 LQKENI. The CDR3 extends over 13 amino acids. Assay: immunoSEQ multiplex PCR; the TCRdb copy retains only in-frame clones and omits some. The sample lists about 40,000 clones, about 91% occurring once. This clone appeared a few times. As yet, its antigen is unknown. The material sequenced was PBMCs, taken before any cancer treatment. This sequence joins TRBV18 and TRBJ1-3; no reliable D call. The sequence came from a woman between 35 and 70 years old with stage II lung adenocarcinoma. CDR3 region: CASLRASGNTIYF. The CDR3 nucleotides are TGTGCCAGCCTTAGGGCCTCTGGAAACACCATATATTTT.